The subject of this entry is one T cell receptor (beta chain). What antigen it recognizes has not been identified. Base qualities are not at hand, and no much larger clone is one base apart. Explained via the paper, the treatment or condition label denotes: roughly 20 received Ad26.COV2.S at low or high dose, single or two shots; about 5 received placebo; per-sample allocation not given. Repertoires of vaccine and placebo recipients were sequenced from samples collected on day 63 after the first injection. Cohort 1b enrolled around 24 adults aged 18-55 years at a single site in Boston, USA, between 29 July and 7 August 2020. Ad26.COV2.S was a replication-incompetent adenovirus type 26 vector expressing a prefusion-stabilized SARS-CoV-2 spike protein from the original Wuhan strain. This sample was taken from a study of Ad26.COV2.S vaccination and SARS-CoV-2 variants (dated by TCRdb to the early 2020s). About the study as a whole: Vaccine-arm donors came from COV1001, a multicentre, randomized, double-blind, placebo-controlled phase I-IIa trial of Ad26.COV2.S in healthy adults. Sequencing of the TCRbeta repertoire served to evaluate the specificity and breadth of SARS-CoV-2-reactive T cell receptors following Ad26.COV2.S vaccination. Trial participants were randomized into five groups of five: low-dose or high-dose Ad26.COV2.S given once or twice, or placebo on both occasions. Ad26.COV2.S was given intramuscularly at 5x10^10 or 1x10^11 viral particles, as a single shot or as two shots 56 days apart. Investigators remained blinded to trial group allocation during experiments and outcome assessment. The TCR-sequenced set comprised around 32 samples: about 19 Ad26.COV2.S vaccine recipients, 5 placebo recipients and 8 SARS-CoV-2 convalescent individuals. What the study reported, not specific to this receptor: The authors noted that total T cell responses may have been underestimated by the TCR breadth and depth analyses. The study was not powered for comparison of responses between vaccine doses or regimens. Vaccine and placebo recipients had similar non-spike TCR breadth, a finding consistent with the vaccine containing only spike. Spike-specific TCR breadth was higher in Ad26.COV2.S recipients than in placebo recipients (P = 0.0014). After vaccination, spike-specific CD8+ and CD4+ T cell responses were reported to show substantial breadth.

The immunoSEQ Assay was the method used to sequence TCRbeta CDR3 regions. After extraction, genomic DNA underwent amplification by bias-controlled multiplex PCR, followed by high-throughput sequencing. As for how the authors treated the data: To quantify the absolute abundance of every unique TCRbeta CDR3 region, sequences were collapsed and filtered. T cell fraction was estimated by normalization of TCRbeta template counts to usable DNA, with usable DNA being measured through amplification of reference genes present in all nucleated cells. Repertoire TCRs were annotated as SARS-CoV-2-specific by exact matching of V gene, CDR3 amino acid sequence and J gene to a known reactive TCR set. The reference SARS-CoV-2 TCR set came from MIRA and was filtered for enrichment in COVID-19-positive ImmuneCODE repertoires, removing public or cross-reactive TCRs. Drawing on the MIRA antigens, annotated TCRs were analysed further at the level of specific ORF or position within ORF. Depth was the summed frequency of annotated unique rearrangements, while breadth was defined as annotated unique rearrangements over total unique productive rearrangements. Two-sided Wilcoxon rank-sum tests were used to compare TCR breadth between groups. This is the immuneACCESS table as TCRdb keeps it, with only in-frame sequences that have V and J called. A part of the clones is gone; compared with another copy, unresolved V genes explain less than half, and the rest is unexplained. D and trimming were read from the DNA, whereas the V and J calls and clone size are those reported in that table. In all, the sample holds fewer than 300,000 clones, and over 75% of those were seen once. Together, the top ten hold around 3% of the sample.

V sheds 6 bases and J sheds 4 bases, leaving 16 bases between their ends. Its CDR3 holds 15 amino acids, cysteine through phenylalanine. Here the CDR3 DNA is all that survives: 45 bases in frame from base 1. Taken from the germline V gene, the CDR1 and CDR2 loops are KGHSH and LQKENI. This TCR came from a person aged 18-60 years who received the Ad26.COV2.S COVID-19 vaccine or a placebo. The chain was built from TRBV18 and TRBJ1-5; 6 matching bases give a weak D call of TRBD1. The sample here was peripheral blood, taken in a trial of Ad26.COV2.S vaccine versus placebo. The sequenced DNA is TGTGCCAGCTCCCCGGGGGGGCTCTCTAATCAGCCCCAGCATTTT. Its protein product is CASSPGGLSNQPQHF.